Presented here are 18 T cell receptor beta chains from one specimen sequenced in a study of cytomegalovirus exposure and HLA in healthy donors. The PCR used 60 Vbeta and 13 Jbeta primers. The method was immunoSEQ multiplex PCR; TCRdb's version includes in-frame clones alone and lacks a portion of them. The sample holds more than 140,000 clones, roughly 80% seen once. The sample consisted of PBMCs. The source is a female donor in good health and CMV-seronegative.

This chain connects TRBV5-1 to TRBJ2-5; 7 nucleotides line up with TRBD1. The CDR3 length is 14 residues. Trimming took 4 bases from V and 2 from J; bases not matched to a gene: 5. Germline CDR1 and CDR2: SGHRS and YFSETQ. The CDR3 protein is CASSLTGNQETQYF. The DNA of the CDR3 is TGCGCCAGCAGCCTGACAGGGAATCAAGAGACCCAGTACTTC.

The chain has TRBV7-9 and TRBJ1-3; D may be TRBD1 (5 bases). The V gene lost 2 bases and the J gene lost 4 bases, with 12 bases spanning the gap. CDR1 is SEHNR and CDR2 is FQNEAQ in the germline V gene (reference sequence). This CDR3 contains 15 residues. CDR3 nucleotides: TGTGCCAGCAGCTTACGGCAGGGCCCGGGAAACACCATATATTTT. It encodes CASSLRQGPGNTIYF.

The V and J genes are TRBV9 and TRBJ2-5; TRBD2 matches 7 bases. The better agreement between TRBJ2-7 and the DNA end casts doubt on the J call. The germline V gene encodes CDR1 SGDLS and CDR2 YYNGEE. The CDR3 sequence is 14 residues long. CDR3 in DNA: TGTGCCAGCAGCGTAGTTGCGGGGGCCTACGAGCAGTACTTC. Its protein is CASSVVAGAYEQYF.

In this sample, this clone turned up once. The chain carries TRBV18 and TRBJ1-1; 9 bases are a match to TRBD1. The J segment lost 4 bases and the V segment lost 3 bases, leaving 6 bases of the junction unmatched. CDR3 length: 15 residues. The germline CDR1 and CDR2 sequences are KGHSH and LQKENI. The CDR3 loop reads CASSPLPDRGTEAFF. CDR3 DNA: TGTGCCAGCTCACCCTTACCGGACAGGGGCACTGAAGCTTTCTTT.

CDR3 residues: CASSEYRDQPQHF. The CDR3 bases are TGTGCCAGCAGTGAATACCGGGATCAGCCCCAGCATTTT. This chain uses TRBV2 with TRBJ1-5; no clear D. The CDR3 has 13 amino acids. Germline CDR1 is SNHLY and CDR2 is FYNNEI. Trimming pared 2 bases from V and 5 bases from J, leaving 7 bases between. The full variable domain, rest sourced from reference TRBV2 and TRBJ1-5, is EPEVTQTPSHQVTQMGQEVILRCVPISNHLYFYWYRQILGQKVEFLVSFYNNEISEKSEIFDDQFSVERPDGSNFTLKIRSTKLEDSAMYFCASSEYRDQPQHFGDGTRLSIL.

The V call is TRBV10-1, the J call TRBJ2-1, with TRBD2 matching over 9 bases. The V segment lost 3 bases and the J segment 4 bases; nucleotides outside the gene matches: 7. CDR3 length: 16 residues. Germline CDR1 reads WNHNN; CDR2 reads SYGVQD (reference sequence). CDR3 DNA: TGCGCCAGCAGTGAATCTAGCGGGACTATGTACAATGAGCAGTTCTTC. It codes for CASSESSGTMYNEQFF.

The chain carries TRBV5-5 and TRBJ2-7; the match to TRBD1 covers 8 bases. Germline values: CDR1 SGHKS, CDR2 YYEKEE (reference sequence). The CDR3 runs 15 residues. J was trimmed by 2 bases and V by 0 bases; bases with no gene match: 4. CDR3 residues: CASSLGTGTTYEQYF. The CDR3 coding sequence is TGTGCCAGCAGCTTGGGGACAGGGACCACCTACGAGCAGTACTTC.

CDR3 residues: CASSLDGGAYEQYF. The CDR3 coding sequence is TGTGCCAGCAGCTTAGACGGGGGGGCGTACGAGCAGTACTTC. This chain connects TRBV13 to TRBJ2-7, with 8 nucleotides matching TRBD2. Trimming took 1 base from V and 4 from J; bases not matched to a gene: 3. Germline V CDR1 and CDR2: PRHDT, FYEKMQ (reference sequence). There are 14 residues in the CDR3. The variable domain in full, completed from reference TRBV13 and TRBJ2-7, reads AAGVIQSPRHLIKEKRETATLKCYPIPRHDTVYWYQQGPGQDPQFLISFYEKMQSDKGSIPDRFSAQQFSDYHSELNMSSLELGDSALYFCASSLDGGAYEQYFGPGTRLTVT.

The chain links TRBV18 to TRBJ2-7; 11 nucleotides line up with TRBD2. V dropped 4 bases and J dropped 6; count of bases not matched to a gene: 5. The germline gives CDR1 KGHSH, CDR2 LQKENI. The CDR3 has 14 amino acids. For the CDR3, the DNA is TGTGCCAGCTCACATAGCGGGGGGGCCGCCGAGCAGTACTTC. Amino acid sequence: CASSHSGGAAEQYF. Looking up the rest from reference TRBV18 and TRBJ2-7 gives the full variable domain: NAGVMQNPRHLVRRRGQEARLRCSPMKGHSHVYWYRQLPEEGLKFMVYLQKENIIDESGMPKERFSAEFPKEGPSILRIQQVVRGDSAAYFCASSHSGGAAEQYFGPGTRLTVT.

The chain couples TRBV7-3 to TRBJ1-1, with a weak D call TRBD1 (6 bases). The CDR3 contains 16 residues. Germline CDR1 SGHTA, CDR2 FQGTGA. V lost 3 bases and J lost 0, with 14 bases in between. The CDR3 spells CASSFTGPGLNTEAFF. DNA for the CDR3: TGTGCCAGCAGCTTTACAGGGCCCGGCTTGAACACTGAAGCTTTCTTT. The whole variable domain, remainder taken from reference TRBV7-3 and TRBJ1-1, is GAGVSQTPSNKVTEKGKYVELRCDPISGHTALYWYRQSLGQGPEFLIYFQGTGAADDSGLPNDRFFAVRPEGSVSTLKIQRTERGDSAVYLCASSFTGPGLNTEAFFGQGTRLTVV.

This clone was detected only a few times. J is TRBJ1-1 and V is TRBV6-5; 9 bases map to TRBD1. The germline V gene encodes CDR1 MNHEY and CDR2 SVGAGI. The CDR3 is made up of 14 amino acids. The J segment lost 6 bases and the V segment lost 6 bases, leaving 8 bases of the junction unmatched. In DNA, the CDR3 is TGTGCCAGCAGAGGGACAGGGCTCTCCGCTGAAGCTTTCTTT. Translation gives CASRGTGLSAEAFF.

This chain links TRBV11-2 with TRBJ2-4, with 10 bases fitting TRBD2. V dropped 3 bases and J dropped 10; count of bases not matched to a gene: 6. The CDR3 totals 14 residues. Germline V CDR1 and CDR2: SGHAT, FQNNGV. The chain's CDR3 is CASSFTSGIDIQYF. For the CDR3, the DNA is TGTGCCAGCAGCTTCACTAGCGGGATAGATATTCAGTACTTC.

This chain uses TRBV19 with TRBJ2-2; tentative D call: TRBD2 (7 bases). CDR1 and CDR2 from the germline V gene are LNHDA and SQIVND (reference sequence). V lost 9 bases, J lost 0 bases, and 14 bases lay in between. This CDR3 contains 15 residues. The CDR3 spells CASKGGATNTGELFF. The CDR3 nucleotides are TGTGCCAGCAAGGGGGGGGCTACGAACACCGGGGAGCTGTTTTTT.

This clone was observed a handful of times. This sequence joins TRBV19 and TRBJ2-1; 15 bases match TRBD2. This CDR3 is 15 amino acids long. CDR1 and CDR2 from the germline V gene are LNHDA and SQIVND (reference sequence). The ends lost 4 bases at V and 8 bases at J; junction bases unmatched: 3. CDR3 in amino acids: CASSTGLAGGYEQFF. In nucleotides, the CDR3 is TGTGCCAGTAGTACGGGACTAGCGGGGGGCTATGAGCAGTTCTTC.

The chain is built from TRBV6-5 and TRBJ2-2; the match to TRBD1 covers 7 bases. Germline trimming cut 2 bases from V and 0 bases from J; bases unmatched to any gene: 0. CDR3 size: 15 residues. Germline CDR1 reads MNHEY; CDR2 reads SVGAGI. The CDR3 region is CASSYGQANTGELFF. CDR3 DNA sequence: TGTGCCAGCAGTTACGGACAGGCGAACACCGGGGAGCTGTTTTTT.

J is TRBJ1-1 and V is TRBV6-1; 8 bases map to TRBD1. The CDR3 has 15 residues. J gave up 1 base and V 7 bases, and 8 bases lay outside the gene matches. Germline CDR1 reads MNHNS; CDR2 reads SASEGT. The CDR3 is CASITLGQGNTEAFF. CDR3 nucleotides: TGTGCCAGCATCACGCTCGGACAGGGGAACACTGAAGCTTTCTTT.

This sequence joins TRBV30 and TRBJ2-7; D might be TRBD2 (6 bases). Germline CDR1 is GTSNPN and CDR2 is SVGIG (reference sequence). This CDR3 has 12 amino acids. The V and J ends lost 2 bases and 4 bases respectively, with 9 bases between them. This CDR3 is CAWSWGDYEQYF. The CDR3 DNA reads TGTGCCTGGAGTTGGGGGGATTACGAGCAGTACTTC.

J is TRBJ2-3 and V is TRBV10-3, with D possibly matching TRBD2 (5 bases). Germline V lookup: CDR1 ENHRY, CDR2 SYGVKD. V was clipped by 7 bases and J by 0 bases, with 8 bases between them. The CDR3 is 13 residues long. The CDR3 DNA follows: TGTGCCATCACCGGACTGAGCACAGATACGCAGTATTTT. Amino acid sequence: CAITGLSTDTQYF.